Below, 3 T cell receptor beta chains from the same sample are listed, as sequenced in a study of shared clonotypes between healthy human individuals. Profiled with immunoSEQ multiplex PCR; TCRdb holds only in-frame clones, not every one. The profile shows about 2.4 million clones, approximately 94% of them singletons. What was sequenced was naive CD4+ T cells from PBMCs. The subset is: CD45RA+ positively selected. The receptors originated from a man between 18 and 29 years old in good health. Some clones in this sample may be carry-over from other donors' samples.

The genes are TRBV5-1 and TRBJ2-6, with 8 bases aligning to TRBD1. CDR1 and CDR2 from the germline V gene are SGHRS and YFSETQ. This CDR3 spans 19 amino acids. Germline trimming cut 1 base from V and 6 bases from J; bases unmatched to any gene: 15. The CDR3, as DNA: TGCGCCAGCAGCTTGCTCCCGGGACAGGCCGCTCGGGAGGCCAACGTCCTGACTTTC. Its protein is CASSLLPGQAAREANVLTF.

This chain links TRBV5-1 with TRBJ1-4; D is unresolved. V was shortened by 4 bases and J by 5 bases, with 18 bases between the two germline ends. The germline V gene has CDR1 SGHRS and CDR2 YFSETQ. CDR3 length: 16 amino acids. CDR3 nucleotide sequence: TGCGCCAGCAGCCCCCCGACGGAGGGAATGAATGAAAAACTGTTTTTT. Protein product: CASSPPTEGMNEKLFF.

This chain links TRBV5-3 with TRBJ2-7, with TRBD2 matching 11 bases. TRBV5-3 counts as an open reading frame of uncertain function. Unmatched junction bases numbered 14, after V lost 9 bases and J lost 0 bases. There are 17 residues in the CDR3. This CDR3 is CATSPRTSGPSSYEQYF. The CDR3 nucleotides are TGTGCCACCTCTCCCAGGACTAGCGGGCCAAGCTCCTACGAGCAGTACTTC.